This T cell receptor (beta chain) was retrieved from a study of PD-L1 blockade in urothelial cancer. Study-level information: Atezolizumab, begun by patients around 2014, was given at 1,200 mg intravenously every 3 weeks.

This CDR3 is built from 16 residues. The germline V gene has CDR1 LGHNA and CDR2 YSLEER. V was shortened by 3 bases and J by 2 bases, with 17 bases between the two germline ends. The data were produced by immunoSEQ multiplex PCR, yet TCRdb's version contains in-frame clones alone and is incomplete. The top ten clones hold just over 3% of a sample with around 25,000 clones, roughly 87% of them seen once. The receptor was isolated from a man aged 50-60 years with urothelial cancer. This material consisted of PBMCs, taken around atezolizumab (anti-PD-L1) treatment. The V call is TRBV4-3, the J call TRBJ2-7; D may be TRBD2 (5 bases). The CDR3 DNA reads as TGCGCCAGCAGCCACTTGGCTGTGGGAGACCCCTACGAGCAGTACTTC. This gives the protein CASSHLAVGDPYEQYF.